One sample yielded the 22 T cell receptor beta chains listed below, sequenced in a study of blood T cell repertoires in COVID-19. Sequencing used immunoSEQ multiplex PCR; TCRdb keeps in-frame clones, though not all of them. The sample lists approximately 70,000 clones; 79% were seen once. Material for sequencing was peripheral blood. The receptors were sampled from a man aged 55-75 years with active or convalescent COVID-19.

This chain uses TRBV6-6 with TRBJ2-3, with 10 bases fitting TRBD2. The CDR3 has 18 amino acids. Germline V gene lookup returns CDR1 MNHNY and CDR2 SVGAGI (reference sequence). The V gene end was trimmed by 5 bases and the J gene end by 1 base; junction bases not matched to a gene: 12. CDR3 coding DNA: TGTGCCAGCAGTCTAAAGCGGGGGGGCCGAGTTGGCACAGATACGCAGTATTTT. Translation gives CASSLKRGGRVGTDTQYF.

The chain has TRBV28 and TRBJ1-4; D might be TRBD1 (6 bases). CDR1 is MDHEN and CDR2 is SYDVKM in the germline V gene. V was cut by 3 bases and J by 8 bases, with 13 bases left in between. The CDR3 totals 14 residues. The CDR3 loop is CASSFRGRWEKLFF. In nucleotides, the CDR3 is TGTGCCAGCAGTTTCAGGGGTCGGTGGGAAAAACTGTTTTTT.

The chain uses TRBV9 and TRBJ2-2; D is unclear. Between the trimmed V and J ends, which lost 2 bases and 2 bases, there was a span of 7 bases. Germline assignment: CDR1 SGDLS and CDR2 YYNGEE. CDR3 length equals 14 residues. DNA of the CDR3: TGTGCCAGCAGCGTCCGACTCAACACCGGGGAGCTGTTTTTT. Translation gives CASSVRLNTGELFF. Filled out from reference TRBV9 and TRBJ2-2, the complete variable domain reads DSGVTQTPKHLITATGQRVTLRCSPRSGDLSVYWYQQSLDQGLQFLIQYYNGEERAKGNILERFSAQQFPDLHSELNLSSLELGDSALYFCASSVRLNTGELFFGEGSRLTVL.

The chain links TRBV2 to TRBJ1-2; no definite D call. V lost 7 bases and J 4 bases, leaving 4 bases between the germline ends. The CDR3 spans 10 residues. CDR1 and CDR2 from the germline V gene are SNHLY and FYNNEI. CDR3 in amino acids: CASTGYGYTF. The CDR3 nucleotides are TGTGCCAGCACCGGCTATGGCTACACCTTC.

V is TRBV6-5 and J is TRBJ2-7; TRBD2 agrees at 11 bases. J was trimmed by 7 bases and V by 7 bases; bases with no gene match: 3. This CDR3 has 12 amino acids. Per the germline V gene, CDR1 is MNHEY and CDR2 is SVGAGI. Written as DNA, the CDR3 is TGTGCCAGCACTAGCGGGGGGTGGGAGCAGTACTTC. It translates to CASTSGGWEQYF.

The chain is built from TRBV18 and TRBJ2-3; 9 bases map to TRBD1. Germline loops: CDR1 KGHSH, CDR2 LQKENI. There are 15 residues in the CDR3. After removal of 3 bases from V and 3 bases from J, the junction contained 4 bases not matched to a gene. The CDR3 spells CASSPRQGVTDTQYF. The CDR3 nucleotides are TGTGCCAGCTCACCGCGACAGGGGGTTACAGATACGCAGTATTTT.

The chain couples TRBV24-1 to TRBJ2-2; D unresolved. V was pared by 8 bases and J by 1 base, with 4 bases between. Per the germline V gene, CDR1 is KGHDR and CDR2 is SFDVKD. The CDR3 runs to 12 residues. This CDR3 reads CATTENTGELFF. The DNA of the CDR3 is TGTGCCACCACAGAGAACACCGGGGAGCTGTTTTTT.

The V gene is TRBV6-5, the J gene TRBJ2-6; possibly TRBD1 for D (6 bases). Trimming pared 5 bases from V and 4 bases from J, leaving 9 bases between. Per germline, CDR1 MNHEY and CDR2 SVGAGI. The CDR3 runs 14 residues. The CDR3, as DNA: TGTGCCAGCAGTCCAGGGGACGGGGCCAACGTCCTGACTTTC. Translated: CASSPGDGANVLTF.

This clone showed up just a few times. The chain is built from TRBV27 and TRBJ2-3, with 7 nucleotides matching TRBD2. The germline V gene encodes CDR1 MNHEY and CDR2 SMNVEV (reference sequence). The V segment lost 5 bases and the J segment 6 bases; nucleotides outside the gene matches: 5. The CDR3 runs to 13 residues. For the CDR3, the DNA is TGTGCCAGCAGTCAGGGAGGGTTGGATACGCAGTATTTT. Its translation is CASSQGGLDTQYF.

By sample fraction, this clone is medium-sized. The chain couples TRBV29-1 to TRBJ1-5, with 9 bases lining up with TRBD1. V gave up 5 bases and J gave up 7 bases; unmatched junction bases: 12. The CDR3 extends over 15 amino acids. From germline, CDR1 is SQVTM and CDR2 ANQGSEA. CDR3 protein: CSVRVTGGLGQPQHF. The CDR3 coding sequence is TGCAGCGTTAGGGTCACAGGGGGCCTCGGACAGCCCCAGCATTTT. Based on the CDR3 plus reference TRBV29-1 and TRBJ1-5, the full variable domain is SAVISQKPSRDICQRGTSLTIQCQVDSQVTMMFWYRQQPGQSLTLIATANQGSEATYESGFVIDKFPISRPNLTFSTLTVSNMSPEDSSIYLCSVRVTGGLGQPQHFGDGTRLSIL.

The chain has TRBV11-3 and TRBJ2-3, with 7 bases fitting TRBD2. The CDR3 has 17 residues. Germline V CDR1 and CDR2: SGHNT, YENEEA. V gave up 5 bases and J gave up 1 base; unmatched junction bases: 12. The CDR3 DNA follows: TGTGCCAGCAGCCCGAATCGATGGGGGGGAGGCACAGATACGCAGTATTTT. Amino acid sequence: CASSPNRWGGGTDTQYF.

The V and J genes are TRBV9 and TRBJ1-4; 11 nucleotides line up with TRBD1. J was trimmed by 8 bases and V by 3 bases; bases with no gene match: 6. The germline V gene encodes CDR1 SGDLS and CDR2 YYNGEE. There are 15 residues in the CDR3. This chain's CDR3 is CASSAGQGDREKLFF. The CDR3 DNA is TGTGCCAGCAGCGCGGGACAGGGGGACCGGGAAAAACTGTTTTTT.

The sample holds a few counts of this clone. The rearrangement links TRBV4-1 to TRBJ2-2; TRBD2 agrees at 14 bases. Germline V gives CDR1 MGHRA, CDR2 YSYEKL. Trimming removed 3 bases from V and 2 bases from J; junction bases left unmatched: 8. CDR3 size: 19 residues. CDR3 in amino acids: CASSQTPGLAGVNTGELFF. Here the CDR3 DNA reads TGCGCCAGCAGCCAGACCCCGGGACTAGCGGGGGTAAACACCGGGGAGCTGTTTTTT.

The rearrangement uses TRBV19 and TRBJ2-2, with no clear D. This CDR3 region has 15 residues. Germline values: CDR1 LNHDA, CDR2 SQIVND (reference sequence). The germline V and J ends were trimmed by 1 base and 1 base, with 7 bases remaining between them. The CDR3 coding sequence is TGTGCCAGTAGTATAGTAGAAGAGAACACCGGGGAGCTGTTTTTT. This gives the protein CASSIVEENTGELFF.

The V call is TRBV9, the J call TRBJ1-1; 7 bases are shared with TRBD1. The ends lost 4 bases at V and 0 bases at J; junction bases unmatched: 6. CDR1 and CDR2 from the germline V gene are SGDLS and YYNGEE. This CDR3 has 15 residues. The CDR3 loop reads CASSRGQPMNTEAFF. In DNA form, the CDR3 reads TGTGCCAGCAGCAGGGGACAGCCGATGAACACTGAAGCTTTCTTT. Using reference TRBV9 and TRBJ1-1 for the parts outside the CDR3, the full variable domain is DSGVTQTPKHLITATGQRVTLRCSPRSGDLSVYWYQQSLDQGLQFLIQYYNGEERAKGNILERFSAQQFPDLHSELNLSSLELGDSALYFCASSRGQPMNTEAFFGQGTRLTVV.

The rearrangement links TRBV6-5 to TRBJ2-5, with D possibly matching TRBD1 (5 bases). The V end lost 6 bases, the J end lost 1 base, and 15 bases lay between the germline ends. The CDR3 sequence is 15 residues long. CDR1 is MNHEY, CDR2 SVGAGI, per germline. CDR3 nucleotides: TGTGCCAGCAGCTCCACCAGGGATTTCCAAGAGACCCAGTACTTC. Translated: CASSSTRDFQETQYF.

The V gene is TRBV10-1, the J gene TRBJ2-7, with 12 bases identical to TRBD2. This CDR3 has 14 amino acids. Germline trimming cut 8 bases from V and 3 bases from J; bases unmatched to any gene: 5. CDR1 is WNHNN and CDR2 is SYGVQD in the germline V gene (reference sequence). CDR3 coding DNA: TGCGCCAGCCAACGGACTAGCGGGAACTACGAGCAGTACTTC. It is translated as CASQRTSGNYEQYF.

The CDR3 DNA sequence: TGTGCCAGCAGCCAAACCAGGGGCGTGTTGGATGAGCAGTTCTTC. It is translated as CASSQTRGVLDEQFF. V gene TRBV4-2 combines with J gene TRBJ2-1, with D perhaps TRBD1 (6 bases). CDR1 and CDR2 (germline): LGHNA, YNFKEQ. CDR3 length equals 15 residues. Trimming removed 2 bases at V and 8 bases at J, with 16 bases between.

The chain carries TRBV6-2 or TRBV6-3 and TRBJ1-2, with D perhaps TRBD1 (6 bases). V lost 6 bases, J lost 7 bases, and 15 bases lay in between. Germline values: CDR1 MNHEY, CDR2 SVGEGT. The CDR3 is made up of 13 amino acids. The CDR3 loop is CASSPLRQAGYTF. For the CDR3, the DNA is TGTGCCAGCAGCCCCCTTCGACAGGCTGGCTACACCTTC.

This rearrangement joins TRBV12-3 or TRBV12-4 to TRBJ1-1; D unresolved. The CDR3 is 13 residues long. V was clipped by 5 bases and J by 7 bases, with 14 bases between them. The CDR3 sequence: CASSPTVRVEAFF. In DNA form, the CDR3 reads TGTGCCAGCAGTCCCACAGTGAGGGTTGAAGCTTTCTTT.

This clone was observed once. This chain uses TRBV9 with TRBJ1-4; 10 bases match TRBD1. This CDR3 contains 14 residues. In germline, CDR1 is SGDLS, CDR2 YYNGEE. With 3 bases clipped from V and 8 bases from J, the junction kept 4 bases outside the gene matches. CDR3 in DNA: TGTGCCAGCAGCGGTGACAGGGGGCCGGAAAAACTGTTTTTT. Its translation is CASSGDRGPEKLFF.

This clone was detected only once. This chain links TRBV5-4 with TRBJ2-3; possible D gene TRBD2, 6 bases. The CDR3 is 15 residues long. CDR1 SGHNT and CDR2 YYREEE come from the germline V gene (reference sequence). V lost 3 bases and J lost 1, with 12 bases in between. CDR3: CASSSGSVGTDTQYF. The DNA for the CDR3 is TGTGCCAGCAGCTCCGGGAGTGTGGGCACAGATACGCAGTATTTT.